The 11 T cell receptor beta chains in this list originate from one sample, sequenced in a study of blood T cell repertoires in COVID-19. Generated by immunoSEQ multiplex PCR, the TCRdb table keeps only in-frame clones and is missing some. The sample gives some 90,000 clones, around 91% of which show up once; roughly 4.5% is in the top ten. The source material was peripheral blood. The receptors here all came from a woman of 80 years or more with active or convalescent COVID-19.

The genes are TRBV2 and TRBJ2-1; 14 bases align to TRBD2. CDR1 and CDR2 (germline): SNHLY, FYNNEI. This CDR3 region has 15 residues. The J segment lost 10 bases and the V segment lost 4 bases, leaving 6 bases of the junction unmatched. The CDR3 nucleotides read TGTGCCAGCAGTGGACTAGCGGGAGGGCCCCAAGAGCAGTTCTTC. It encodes CASSGLAGGPQEQFF.

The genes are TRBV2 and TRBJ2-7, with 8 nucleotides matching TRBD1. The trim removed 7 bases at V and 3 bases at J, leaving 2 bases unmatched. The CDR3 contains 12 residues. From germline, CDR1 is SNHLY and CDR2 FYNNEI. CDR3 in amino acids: CASTGQGYEQYF. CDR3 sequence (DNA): TGTGCCAGCACCGGACAGGGCTACGAGCAGTACTTC.

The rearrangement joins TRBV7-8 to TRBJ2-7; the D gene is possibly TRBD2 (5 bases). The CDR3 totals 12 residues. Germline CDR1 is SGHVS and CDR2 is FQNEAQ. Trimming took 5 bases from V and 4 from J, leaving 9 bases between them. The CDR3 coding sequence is TGTGCCAGCAGCGTTCGAGGGTACGAGCAGTACTTC. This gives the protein CASSVRGYEQYF. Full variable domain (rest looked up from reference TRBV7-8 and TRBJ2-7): GAGVSQSPRYKVAKRGQDVALRCDPISGHVSLFWYQQALGQGPEFLTYFQNEAQLDKSGLPSDRFFAERPEGSVSTLKIQRTQQEDSAVYLCASSVRGYEQYFGPGTRLTVT.

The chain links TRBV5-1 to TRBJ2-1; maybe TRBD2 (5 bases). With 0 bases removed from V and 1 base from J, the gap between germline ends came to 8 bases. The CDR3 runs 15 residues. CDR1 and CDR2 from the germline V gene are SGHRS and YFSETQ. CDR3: CASSLAGFSYNEQFF. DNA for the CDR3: TGCGCCAGCAGCTTGGCGGGATTTTCCTACAATGAGCAGTTCTTC. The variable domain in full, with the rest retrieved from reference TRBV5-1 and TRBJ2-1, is KAGVTQTPRYLIKTRGQQVTLSCSPISGHRSVSWYQQTPGQGLQFLFEYFSETQRNKGNFPGRFSGRQFSNSRSEMNVSTLELGDSALYLCASSLAGFSYNEQFFGPGTRLTVL.

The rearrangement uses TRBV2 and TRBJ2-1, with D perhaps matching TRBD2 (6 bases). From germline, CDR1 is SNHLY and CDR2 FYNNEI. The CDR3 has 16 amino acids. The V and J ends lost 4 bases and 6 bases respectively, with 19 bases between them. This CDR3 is CASSAPVSGRINEQFF. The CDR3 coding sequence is TGTGCCAGCAGTGCCCCGGTTAGCGGAAGAATCAATGAGCAGTTCTTC.

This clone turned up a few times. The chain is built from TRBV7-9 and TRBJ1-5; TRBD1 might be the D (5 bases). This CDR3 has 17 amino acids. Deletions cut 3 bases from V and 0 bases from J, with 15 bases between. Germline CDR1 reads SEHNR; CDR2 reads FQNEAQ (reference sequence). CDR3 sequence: CASSLLGTADSNQPQHF. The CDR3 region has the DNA TGTGCCAGCAGCTTGCTCGGGACTGCCGATAGCAATCAGCCCCAGCATTTT.

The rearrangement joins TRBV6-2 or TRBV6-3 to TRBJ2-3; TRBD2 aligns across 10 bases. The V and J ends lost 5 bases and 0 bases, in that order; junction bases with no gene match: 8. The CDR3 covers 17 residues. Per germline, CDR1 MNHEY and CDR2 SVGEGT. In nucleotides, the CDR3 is TGTGCCAGCAGTCGGCGACTAGCGGGCTCTAGCACAGATACGCAGTATTTT. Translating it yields CASSRRLAGSSTDTQYF.

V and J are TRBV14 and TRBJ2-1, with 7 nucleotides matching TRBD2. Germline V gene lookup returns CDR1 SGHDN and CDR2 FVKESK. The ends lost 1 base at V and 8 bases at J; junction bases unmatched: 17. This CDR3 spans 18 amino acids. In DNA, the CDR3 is TGTGCCAGCAGCCAAGGCCACGCTCTGGCGGGAGCATTCGATGAGCAGTTCTTC. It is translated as CASSQGHALAGAFDEQFF.

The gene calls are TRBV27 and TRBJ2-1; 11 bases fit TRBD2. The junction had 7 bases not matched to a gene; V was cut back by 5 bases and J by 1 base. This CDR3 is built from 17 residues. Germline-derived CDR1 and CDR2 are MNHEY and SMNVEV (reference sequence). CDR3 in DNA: TGTGCCAGCAGTCCGGAGGGACTAGCGGCTTCCTACAATGAGCAGTTCTTC. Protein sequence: CASSPEGLAASYNEQFF.

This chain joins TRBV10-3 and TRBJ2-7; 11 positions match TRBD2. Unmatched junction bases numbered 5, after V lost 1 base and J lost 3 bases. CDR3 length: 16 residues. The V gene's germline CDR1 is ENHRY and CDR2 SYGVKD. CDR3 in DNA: TGTGCCATCAGTGAGTTCCCGGGACTAGCGGACTACGAGCAGTACTTC. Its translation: CAISEFPGLADYEQYF.

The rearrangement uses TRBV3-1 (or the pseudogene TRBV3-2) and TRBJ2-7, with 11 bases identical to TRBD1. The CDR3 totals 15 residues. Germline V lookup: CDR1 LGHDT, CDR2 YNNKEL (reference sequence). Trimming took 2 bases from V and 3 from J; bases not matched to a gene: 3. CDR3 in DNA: TGTGCCAGCAGCCAACCGGGACAGGGGGGCTACGAGCAGTACTTC. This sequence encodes CASSQPGQGGYEQYF.